These 21 T cell receptor beta chains came from one sample sequenced in a study of cytomegalovirus exposure and HLA in healthy donors. In the PCR, 60 Vbeta and 13 Jbeta primers were used. The table came from immunoSEQ multiplex PCR; TCRdb's copy has only in-frame clones and leaves some out. The sample lists under 70,000 clones, around 79% occurring once. The sequenced sample was PBMCs. These receptors all come from a female donor in good health and CMV-seronegative.

The gene calls are TRBV9 and TRBJ2-7, with D perhaps TRBD2 (5 bases). Trimming removed 3 bases from V and 3 bases from J, with 16 bases in between. The CDR3 length is 15 residues. Germline CDR1 reads SGDLS; CDR2 reads YYNGEE. The CDR3 reads CASSAQEGTFYEQYF. The CDR3 DNA is TGTGCCAGCAGCGCCCAAGAGGGAACGTTCTACGAGCAGTACTTC.

With regard to this clone: This sample includes further DNA sequences coding for the same CDR3. The chain recombines TRBV5-1 with TRBJ2-3; D might be TRBD1 (6 bases). With 4 bases removed from V and 0 bases from J, the gap between germline ends came to 21 bases. The CDR3 spans 18 residues. Germline V gene data show CDR1 as SGHRS and CDR2 as YFSETQ. For the CDR3, the DNA is TGCGCCAGCAGCGCTGGACAGCTTGGCTTTTTTAGCACAGATACGCAGTATTTT. Amino acids: CASSAGQLGFFSTDTQYF.

This chain uses TRBV2 with TRBJ2-5, with D possibly matching TRBD2 (6 bases). V was clipped by 8 bases and J by 4 bases, with 14 bases between them. The CDR3 has 13 amino acids. The germline V gene has CDR1 SNHLY and CDR2 FYNNEI. CDR3 region: CASGSRRGETQYF. CDR3 sequence (DNA): TGTGCCAGCGGAAGTCGGAGGGGAGAGACCCAGTACTTC. Full variable domain (missing parts from reference TRBV2 and TRBJ2-5): EPEVTQTPSHQVTQMGQEVILRCVPISNHLYFYWYRQILGQKVEFLVSFYNNEISEKSEIFDDQFSVERPDGSNFTLKIRSTKLEDSAMYFCASGSRRGETQYFGPGTRLLVL.

CDR3 sequence: CASSSRAGTGGLDTQYF. The CDR3 DNA reads TGCGCCAGCAGCAGTCGAGCCGGGACAGGGGGCCTGGATACGCAGTATTTT. The chain couples TRBV5-1 to TRBJ2-3; 12 bases are shared with TRBD1. The CDR3 length is 17 residues. The junction had 12 bases not matched to a gene; V was cut back by 4 bases and J by 6 bases. The V gene's germline CDR1 is SGHRS and CDR2 YFSETQ.

The chain has TRBV5-1 and TRBJ2-3; D gene uncertain. Trimming cost V 4 bases and J 0 bases, with 9 bases left between them. The germline V gene has CDR1 SGHRS and CDR2 YFSETQ. The CDR3 loop spans 14 amino acids. The CDR3: CASSAGGSTDTQYF. CDR3 in DNA: TGCGCCAGCAGCGCCGGCGGCAGCACAGATACGCAGTATTTT.

The chain uses TRBV11-3 and TRBJ1-1, with no clear D. The CDR3 has 13 residues. From germline, CDR1 is SGHNT and CDR2 YENEEA. The germline V and J ends were trimmed by 0 bases and 4 bases, with 6 bases remaining between them. The CDR3 protein is CASSLDPGTEAFF. The CDR3 nucleotides are TGTGCCAGCAGCTTAGATCCGGGCACTGAAGCTTTCTTT.

This chain joins TRBV15 and TRBJ1-1; D not certain. The V gene lost 0 bases and the J gene lost 1 base, with 6 bases spanning the gap. The CDR3 runs to 14 residues. In germline, CDR1 is LNHNV, CDR2 YYDKDF (reference sequence). The CDR3 is CATSRDQENTEAFF. In nucleotides, the CDR3 is TGTGCCACCAGCAGAGACCAGGAGAACACTGAAGCTTTCTTT.

The CDR3: CASSSSSTDTQYF. The CDR3 DNA is TGTGCCAGCAGTTCGTCTAGCACAGATACGCAGTATTTT. The V call is TRBV28, the J call TRBJ2-3, with D unclear. This CDR3 is built from 13 residues. V was shortened by 4 bases and J by 0 bases, with 5 bases between the two germline ends. CDR1 is MDHEN and CDR2 is SYDVKM in the germline V gene.

The V gene is TRBV2, the J gene TRBJ2-3, with 8 bases matching TRBD2. CDR3 length: 16 amino acids. The germline gives CDR1 SNHLY, CDR2 FYNNEI. Germline trimming cut 3 bases from V and 1 base from J; bases unmatched to any gene: 6. The CDR3 nucleotides read TGTGCCAGCAGTGAGCTCGGGACTAGGGGCACAGATACGCAGTATTTT. Translated: CASSELGTRGTDTQYF. The entire variable domain, with the rest obtained from reference TRBV2 and TRBJ2-3, is as follows: EPEVTQTPSHQVTQMGQEVILRCVPISNHLYFYWYRQILGQKVEFLVSFYNNEISEKSEIFDDQFSVERPDGSNFTLKIRSTKLEDSAMYFCASSELGTRGTDTQYFGPGTRLTVL.

The sample holds a few counts of this clone. This chain joins TRBV5-1 and TRBJ2-3; TRBD1 is a possible D gene (5 bases). The CDR3 spans 13 residues. Germline V gene sequence: CDR1 SGHRS, CDR2 YFSETQ. Trimming took 1 base from V and 6 from J, leaving 9 bases between them. DNA of the CDR3: TGCGCCAGCAGCTTGCTGCAGGGCGATACGCAGTATTTT. Translated: CASSLLQGDTQYF.

This clone was detected once. The chain links TRBV7-9 to TRBJ2-5, with 11 nucleotides matching TRBD1. The CDR3 has 15 amino acids. CDR1 and CDR2 (germline): SEHNR, FQNEAQ (reference sequence). V dropped 8 bases and J dropped 5; count of bases not matched to a gene: 10. The CDR3 spells CASSPSGQGVETQYF. CDR3 bases: TGTGCCAGCTCCCCTTCGGGACAGGGGGTGGAGACCCAGTACTTC.

The genes are TRBV19 and TRBJ2-5; D is uncertain. CDR3 size: 14 residues. Germline values: CDR1 LNHDA, CDR2 SQIVND (reference sequence). V gave up 1 base and J gave up 5 bases, with 11 bases separating them. The chain's CDR3 is CASSIGAGPETQYF. The CDR3 coding sequence is TGTGCCAGTAGTATAGGGGCTGGGCCGGAGACCCAGTACTTC.

The gene calls are TRBV5-4 and TRBJ2-1; 13 bases match TRBD2. Trimming removed 1 base from V and 7 bases from J; junction bases left unmatched: 11. The germline CDR1 and CDR2 sequences are SGHNT and YYREEE (reference sequence). The CDR3 has 18 residues. DNA of the CDR3: TGTGCCAGCAGCTTGTTACTAGCGGGAGGGAGAAGTAGTAATGAGCAGTTCTTC. This sequence encodes CASSLLLAGGRSSNEQFF.

This sequence joins TRBV9 and TRBJ2-2, with 8 bases lining up with TRBD2. From germline, CDR1 is SGDLS and CDR2 YYNGEE. Unmatched junction bases numbered 7, after V lost 3 bases and J lost 0 bases. This CDR3 has 17 residues. For the CDR3, the DNA is TGTGCCAGCAGCGGGAAACGGGGGGGGACGAACACCGGGGAGCTGTTTTTT. Protein: CASSGKRGGTNTGELFF.

The chain recombines TRBV29-1 with TRBJ1-4, with 7 nucleotides matching TRBD1. The CDR3 is 13 amino acids. Germline V gene sequence: CDR1 SQVTM, CDR2 ANQGSEA. The trim removed 7 bases at V and 8 bases at J, leaving 10 bases unmatched. CDR3 bases: TGCAGCGGCGCACAGGGGATTCGCGAAAAACTGTTTTTT. Translated: CSGAQGIREKLFF.

The chain is built from TRBV19 and TRBJ2-2; no clear D gene. The germline gives CDR1 LNHDA, CDR2 SQIVND (reference sequence). V gave up 4 bases and J gave up 3 bases, with 3 bases separating them. CDR3 size: 12 residues. For the CDR3, the DNA is TGTGCCAGTAGTACCTACACCGGGGAGCTGTTTTTT. Its protein is CASSTYTGELFF.

The genes are TRBV5-1 and TRBJ2-5; D is undetermined. The J call may be incorrect, as the DNA end agrees better with TRBJ2-7. The CDR3 contains 12 residues. Germline V gives CDR1 SGHRS, CDR2 YFSETQ. DNA of the CDR3: TGCGCCAGCAGTCTAAGCTCCTACGAGCAGTACTTC. Encoded protein: CASSLSSYEQYF.

This sequence joins TRBV6-6 and TRBJ2-2; D may be TRBD1 (5 bases). The CDR3 sequence is 14 residues long. V lost 6 bases and J lost 1, with 9 bases in between. CDR1 and CDR2 from the germline V gene are MNHNY and SVGAGI (reference sequence). The CDR3 DNA follows: TGTGCCAGCAGCCTTGGACAGAACACCGGGGAGCTGTTTTTT. This sequence encodes CASSLGQNTGELFF.

CDR3 residues: CATSRAEYYPNTQYF. Written as DNA, the CDR3 is TGTGCCACCAGCAGAGCGGAATACTACCCAAATACGCAGTATTTT. V is TRBV15 and J is TRBJ2-3; D not resolved. CDR3 length equals 15 residues. With 1 base removed from V and 7 bases from J, the gap between germline ends came to 15 bases. Germline-derived CDR1 and CDR2 are LNHNV and YYDKDF (reference sequence). Full variable domain (outside the CDR3, taken from reference TRBV15 and TRBJ2-3): DAMVIQNPRYQVTQFGKPVTLSCSQTLNHNVMYWYQQKSSQAPKLLFHYYDKDFNNEADTPDNFQSRRPNTSFCFLDIRSPGLGDTAMYLCATSRAEYYPNTQYFGPGTRLTVL.

The chain uses TRBV7-9 and TRBJ2-3, with 12 bases matching TRBD2. The germline CDR1 and CDR2 sequences are SEHNR and FQNEAQ (reference sequence). This CDR3 region has 17 residues. V trimming: 4 bases; J trimming: 3 bases; junction bases outside the gene matches: 8. CDR3 sequence (DNA): TGTGCCAGCAGCTCCCGACTAGCGGGGGACCTTACAGATACGCAGTATTTT. Translation: CASSSRLAGDLTDTQYF.

V and J are TRBV10-3 and TRBJ1-2; D remains ambiguous. V was cut by 6 bases and J by 1 base, with 9 bases left in between. This CDR3 contains 13 residues. Germline lookup yields CDR1 ENHRY and CDR2 SYGVKD. This CDR3 is CAIRADFNYGYTF. The CDR3 coding sequence is TGTGCCATCAGGGCGGACTTTAACTATGGCTACACCTTC.